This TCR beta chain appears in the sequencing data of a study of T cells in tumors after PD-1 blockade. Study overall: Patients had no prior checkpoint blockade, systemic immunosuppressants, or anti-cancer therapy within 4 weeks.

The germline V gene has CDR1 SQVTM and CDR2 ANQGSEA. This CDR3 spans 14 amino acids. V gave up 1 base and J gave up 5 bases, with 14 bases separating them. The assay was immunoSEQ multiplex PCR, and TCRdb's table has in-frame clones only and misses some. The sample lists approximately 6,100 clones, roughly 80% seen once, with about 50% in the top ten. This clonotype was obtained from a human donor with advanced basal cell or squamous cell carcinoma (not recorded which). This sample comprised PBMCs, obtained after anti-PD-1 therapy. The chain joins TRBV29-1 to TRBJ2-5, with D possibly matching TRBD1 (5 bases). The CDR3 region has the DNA TGCAGCGTTGAAGGCGCAGGGTCAAGCGAGACCCAGTACTTC. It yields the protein CSVEGAGSSETQYF. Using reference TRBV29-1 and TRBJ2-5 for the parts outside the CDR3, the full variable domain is SAVISQKPSRDICQRGTSLTIQCQVDSQVTMMFWYRQQPGQSLTLIATANQGSEATYESGFVIDKFPISRPNLTFSTLTVSNMSPEDSSIYLCSVEGAGSSETQYFGPGTRLLVL.